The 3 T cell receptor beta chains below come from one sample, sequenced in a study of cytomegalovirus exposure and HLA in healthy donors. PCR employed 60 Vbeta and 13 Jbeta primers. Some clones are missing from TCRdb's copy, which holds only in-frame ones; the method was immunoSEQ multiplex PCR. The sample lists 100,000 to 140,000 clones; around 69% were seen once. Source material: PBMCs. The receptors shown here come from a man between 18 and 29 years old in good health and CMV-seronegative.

The DNA of the CDR3 is TGTGCCAGCAGTAGAAGCATGGGGGGTCGGGACGGGGAGCTGTTTTTT. This codes for CASSRSMGGRDGELFF. This chain connects TRBV2 to TRBJ2-2; D might be TRBD2 (6 bases). Germline CDR1 is SNHLY and CDR2 is FYNNEI. The CDR3 has 16 residues. V gave up 5 bases and J gave up 7 bases, with 20 bases separating them.

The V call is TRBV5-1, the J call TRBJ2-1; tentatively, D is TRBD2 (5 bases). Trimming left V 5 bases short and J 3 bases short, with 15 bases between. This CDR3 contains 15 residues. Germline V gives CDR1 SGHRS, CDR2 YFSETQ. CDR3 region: CASSRVRGSYNEQFF. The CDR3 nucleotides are TGCGCCAGCAGTAGGGTCCGGGGAAGCTACAATGAGCAGTTCTTC.

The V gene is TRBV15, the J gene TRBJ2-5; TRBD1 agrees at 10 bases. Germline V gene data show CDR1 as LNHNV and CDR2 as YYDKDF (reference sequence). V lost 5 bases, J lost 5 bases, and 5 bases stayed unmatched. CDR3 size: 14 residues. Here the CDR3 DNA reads TGTGCCACCAGCCCACCGACAGGGGGCGAGACCCAGTACTTC. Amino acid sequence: CATSPPTGGETQYF.